One and the same sample provided the 8 T cell receptor beta chains below, sequenced in a study of identical twins. TCRdb analysed the 5' RACE reads with MiXCR anew, one entry per CDR3 protein. Here the sample spans 410,000 or so distinct CDR3 sequences, about a fifth being singletons. Sequencing was done on a sample of naive T cells sorted from blood. Receptors originate from a man aged 45-65 years in good health.

V gene TRBV28 combines with J gene TRBJ1-2; D is perhaps TRBD1 (5 bases). Trimming pared 1 base from V and 8 bases from J, leaving 8 bases between. CDR3 length: 12 amino acids. The V gene's germline CDR1 is MDHEN and CDR2 SYDVKM. The CDR3 sequence: CASSLFGGGYTF. Here the CDR3 DNA reads TGTGCCAGCAGTTTATTTGGGGGAGGCTACACCTTC.

The chain uses TRBV4-3 and TRBJ2-5; the match to TRBD1 covers 8 bases. CDR3 length: 14 residues. J lost 5 bases, V lost 0 bases, and 2 bases had no gene match. Germline CDR1 and CDR2: LGHNA and YSLEER. CDR3 region: CASSQDRGLETQYF. The CDR3 DNA sequence: TGCGCCAGCAGCCAAGACAGGGGGCTCGAGACCCAGTACTTC.

J is TRBJ2-5 and V is TRBV4-2, with 9 bases matching TRBD1. Germline CDR1 reads LGHNA; CDR2 reads YNFKEQ. Trimming removed 0 bases from V and 5 bases from J; junction bases left unmatched: 10. The CDR3 contains 17 residues. CDR3 sequence reads: CASSQDGVGTGKETQYF. CDR3 bases: TGTGCCAGCAGCCAAGACGGGGTGGGGACAGGGAAGGAGACCCAGTACTTC.

The V gene is TRBV7-8, the J gene TRBJ1-4; weak D call: TRBD1 (5 bases). This CDR3 comprises 13 residues. V dropped 5 bases and J dropped 4 bases, with 8 bases sitting between them. The germline gives CDR1 SGHVS, CDR2 FQNEAQ. The CDR3 coding sequence is TGTGCCAGCAGCCGGACAAGTAATGAAAAACTGTTTTTT. The encoded protein is CASSRTSNEKLFF.

Worth noting for this clonotype: No conserved phenylalanine or tryptophan ends this CDR3, so it is likely a read error. The rearrangement links TRBV12-3 or TRBV12-4 to TRBJ2-7; D is unclear. Trimming removed 3 bases at V and 6 bases at J, with 15 bases between. The length of the CDR3 is 14 residues. CDR3 residues: CASSFETATGEQYS. The CDR3 DNA reads as TGTGCCAGCAGTTTCGAGACCGCGACCGGCGAGCAGTACTCC.

The CDR3 sequence: CASSFGTGGSGYTF. CDR3 in DNA: TGTGCCAGCAGTTTTGGGACAGGGGGCTCTGGCTACACCTTC. This sequence joins TRBV6-5 and TRBJ1-2; 12 bases fit TRBD1. Germline V lookup: CDR1 MNHEY, CDR2 SVGAGI. The CDR3 spans 14 residues. The trim removed 4 bases at V and 7 bases at J, leaving 4 bases unmatched.

This rearrangement joins TRBV20-1 to TRBJ2-1; TRBD2 matches 13 bases. Per germline, CDR1 DFQATT and CDR2 SNEGSKA (reference sequence). The CDR3 length is 15 residues. V lost 3 bases, J lost 8 bases, and 7 bases stayed unmatched. CDR3 DNA sequence: TGCAGTGCTAGGGGACTAGCGGGACCGGGGGATGAGCAGTTCTTC. As protein: CSARGLAGPGDEQFF.

This clonotype showed up many times. The V call is TRBV19, the J call TRBJ2-7; TRBD1 is a possible D gene (6 bases). The V gene's germline CDR1 is LNHDA and CDR2 SQIVND (reference sequence). This CDR3 region has 13 residues. The V and J ends lost 6 bases and 2 bases respectively, with 11 bases between them. The CDR3 DNA follows: TGTGCCAGTAGCACTGGACAGACCTACGAGCAGTACTTC. It encodes CASSTGQTYEQYF.